The next 23 T cell receptor beta chains were all read from a single sample in a study of STAT5B mutations in CD4+ large granular lymphocyte leukemia. The method was immunoSEQ multiplex PCR; TCRdb's version includes in-frame clones alone and lacks a portion of them. Here the sample spans around 28,000 clones, around 74% being singletons. Sequencing was carried out using CD4+ T cells from blood buffy coats. These receptors all stem from a human donor in good health.

This clone was seen a few times. This chain uses TRBV11-3 with TRBJ2-7; D call uncertain. Trimming stripped 0 bases from V and 5 bases from J, with 2 bases between. CDR1 and CDR2 from the germline V gene are SGHNT and YENEEA. The CDR3 spans 11 residues. The CDR3 coding sequence is TGTGCCAGCAGCTTAGACCACGAGCAGTACTTC. This sequence encodes CASSLDHEQYF.

The chain is built from TRBV2 and TRBJ2-1; D perhaps matches TRBD2 (6 bases). The length of the CDR3 is 15 residues. Trimming pared 10 bases from V and 0 bases from J, leaving 16 bases between. The germline V gene has CDR1 SNHLY and CDR2 FYNNEI. The CDR3 coding sequence is TGTGCCACCGACATAGCGGAGAGCTCCTACAATGAGCAGTTCTTC. This translates into CATDIAESSYNEQFF. Full variable domain (outside the CDR3, taken from reference TRBV2 and TRBJ2-1): EPEVTQTPSHQVTQMGQEVILRCVPISNHLYFYWYRQILGQKVEFLVSFYNNEISEKSEIFDDQFSVERPDGSNFTLKIRSTKLEDSAMYFCATDIAESSYNEQFFGPGTRLTVL.

The chain joins TRBV7-2 to TRBJ2-7; the match to TRBD2 covers 11 bases. Germline values: CDR1 SGHTA, CDR2 FQGNSA. This CDR3 comprises 16 residues. V was pared by 0 bases and J by 3 bases, with 4 bases of the junction left unmatched. In DNA, the CDR3 is TGTGCCAGCAGCTTAGCGAGTACTAGCGGGAGCTACGAGCAGTACTTC. Translated: CASSLASTSGSYEQYF. The variable domain in full, completed from reference TRBV7-2 and TRBJ2-7, reads GAGVSQSPSNKVTEKGKDVELRCDPISGHTALYWYRQSLGQGLEFLIYFQGNSAPDKSGLPSDRFSAERTGGSVSTLTIQRTQQEDSAVYLCASSLASTSGSYEQYFGPGTRLTVT.

A single count supports this clone. This sequence joins TRBV6-4 and TRBJ2-1, with a weak D call TRBD2 (6 bases). V lost 6 bases, J lost 7 bases, and 7 bases lay in between. This CDR3 has 11 amino acids. The germline V gene encodes CDR1 MRHNA and CDR2 SNTAGT. CDR3 sequence reads: CASREGNEQFF. CDR3 in DNA: TGTGCCAGCAGGGAGGGGAATGAGCAGTTCTTC.

The chain recombines TRBV25-1 with TRBJ1-2; the D gene is possibly TRBD1 (5 bases). The CDR3 sequence is 12 residues long. Germline CDR1 and CDR2: MGHDK and SYGVNS. Deletions cut 3 bases from V and 8 bases from J, with 10 bases between. Written as DNA, the CDR3 is TGTGCCAGCAGTGAGTGGCAGGGCGGCTACACCTTC. Its protein is CASSEWQGGYTF.

The chain carries TRBV5-1 and TRBJ2-3; D call uncertain. Germline V gene sequence: CDR1 SGHRS, CDR2 YFSETQ. The CDR3 runs 12 residues. Between the trimmed V and J ends, which lost 2 bases and 3 bases, there was a span of 4 bases. The CDR3 sequence: CASSFGTDTQYF. The CDR3, as DNA: TGCGCCAGCAGCTTCGGGACAGATACGCAGTATTTT.

This clone was counted only a few times. The rearrangement joins TRBV6-1 to TRBJ1-2; 8 bases fit TRBD1. Looked up from germline, CDR1 is MNHNS and CDR2 is SASEGT. CDR3 length: 13 amino acids. V lost 6 bases, J lost 5 bases, and 5 bases stayed unmatched. In DNA, the CDR3 is TGTGCCAGCAGGGAGACAGGGGCGTATGGCTACACCTTC. As protein: CASRETGAYGYTF.

CDR3 protein: CASSQGGSGMLSGNTIYF. The CDR3 bases are TGCGCCAGCAGCCAAGGTGGCAGTGGGATGCTCTCTGGAAACACCATATATTTT. The rearrangement joins TRBV4-1 to TRBJ1-3, with D uncertain. Germline V gene lookup returns CDR1 MGHRA and CDR2 YSYEKL. Trimming left V 1 base short and J 0 bases short, with 16 bases between. There are 18 residues in the CDR3.

The rearrangement links TRBV5-1 to TRBJ2-2; TRBD1 aligns across 7 bases. V lost 7 bases to trimming and J lost 4 bases; unmatched junction nucleotides: 7. Germline assignment: CDR1 SGHRS and CDR2 YFSETQ. The CDR3 extends over 14 amino acids. The CDR3 bases are TGCGCCAGCTTCGAGGGGGCTAGCACCGGGGAGCTGTTTTTT. It codes for CASFEGASTGELFF.

V gene TRBV28 combines with J gene TRBJ2-2; D possibly uses TRBD1 or TRBD2 (5 bases each). Trimming took 7 bases from V and 4 from J, leaving 10 bases between them. The CDR3 contains 13 residues. Germline CDR1 and CDR2: MDHEN and SYDVKM. CDR3 sequence: CASNEGPTGELFF. The CDR3 region has the DNA TGTGCCAGCAACGAGGGACCCACCGGGGAGCTGTTTTTT. The variable domain in full, completed from reference TRBV28 and TRBJ2-2, reads DVKVTQSSRYLVKRTGEKVFLECVQDMDHENMFWYRQDPGLGLRLIYFSYDVKMKEKGDIPEGYSVSREKKERFSLILESASTNQTSMYLCASNEGPTGELFFGEGSRLTVL.

The chain links TRBV19 to TRBJ2-1; no definite D call. V lost 5 bases to trimming and J lost 5 bases, with 16 bases between them. Germline CDR1 reads LNHDA; CDR2 reads SQIVND (reference sequence). The CDR3 runs 15 residues. The CDR3 region has the DNA TGTGCCAGTAGTGTCAGATACTTGGCGAACAATGAGCAGTTCTTC. Its translation: CASSVRYLANNEQFF.

The rearrangement joins TRBV9 to TRBJ1-1, with D perhaps TRBD1 (5 bases). Trimming took off 4 bases at V and 0 bases at J, with 10 bases between the two ends. The CDR3 is 14 amino acids. CDR1 and CDR2 (germline): SGDLS, YYNGEE. The CDR3 reads CASSQGRMNTEAFF. CDR3 DNA: TGTGCCAGCAGCCAGGGACGGATGAACACTGAAGCTTTCTTT.

A single count supports this clone. The chain uses TRBV7-2 and TRBJ1-5; D not certain. Deletions cut 2 bases from V and 5 bases from J, with 7 bases between. Germline CDR1 and CDR2: SGHTA and FQGNSA. The CDR3 covers 13 residues. The CDR3 loop is CASSLTRDQPQHF. For the CDR3, the DNA is TGTGCCAGCAGCTTAACCCGGGATCAGCCCCAGCATTTT.

V gene TRBV6-1 combines with J gene TRBJ1-2, with a weak D call TRBD1 (5 bases). Trimming shortened V by 1 base and J by 0 bases, and 9 bases separated the two germline ends. The CDR3 sequence is 15 residues long. Germline lookup yields CDR1 MNHNS and CDR2 SASEGT. The CDR3 sequence is CASSEGQPANYGYTF. In DNA, the CDR3 is TGTGCCAGCAGTGAAGGACAGCCAGCTAACTATGGCTACACCTTC.

The CDR3 reads CASSLAGRGTEAFF. The CDR3 bases are TGCGCCAGCAGCTTGGCGGGCAGGGGAACTGAAGCTTTCTTT. The chain recombines TRBV5-1 with TRBJ1-1, with TRBD1 as a possible D gene (6 bases). Trimming took 0 bases from V and 5 from J, leaving 11 bases between them. This CDR3 is built from 14 residues. CDR1 SGHRS and CDR2 YFSETQ come from the germline V gene.

The chain employs TRBV7-2 and TRBJ1-2; TRBD1 matches 9 bases. Germline V gene data show CDR1 as SGHTA and CDR2 as FQGNSA. Losses at the gene ends were 5 bases for V and 6 bases for J; bases not matched to a gene: 4. CDR3 length: 13 amino acids. In DNA, the CDR3 is TGTGCCAGCAGCCTGGACAGGGGTGATGGCTACACCTTC. Its protein product is CASSLDRGDGYTF.

V gene TRBV7-2 combines with J gene TRBJ2-1; unclear D gene. Trimming took 3 bases from V and 8 from J, leaving 11 bases between them. Germline CDR1 SGHTA, CDR2 FQGNSA. This CDR3 contains 13 residues. The CDR3 region has the DNA TGTGCCAGCAGCTTGGGTCCCCTCGATGAGCAGTTCTTC. Translated: CASSLGPLDEQFF.

The V gene is TRBV6-1, the J gene TRBJ1-6; D remains ambiguous. This CDR3 is built from 13 residues. The V gene's germline CDR1 is MNHNS and CDR2 SASEGT. The V and J ends lost 2 bases and 9 bases respectively, with 8 bases between them. For the CDR3, the DNA is TGTGCCAGCAGTGAAACTCAGACTTCACCCCTCCACTTT. This codes for CASSETQTSPLHF.

In regard to this clone: Germline is not matched at one junction end, which may reflect a read error. This rearrangement joins TRBV11-2 to TRBJ2-3; 9 bases align to TRBD2. This CDR3 contains 15 residues. Germline assignment: CDR1 SGHAT and CDR2 FQNNGV. The CDR3 DNA sequence: TGTGCCAGCAGCTTAGACGGGACTAGCATAGATACGCAGTATTTT. The encoded protein is CASSLDGTSIDTQYF.

The J gene is TRBJ2-1, the V gene TRBV5-1; TRBD2 matches 11 bases. The CDR3 length is 17 residues. Trimming took 1 base from V and 0 from J; bases not matched to a gene: 3. Germline V CDR1 and CDR2: SGHRS, YFSETQ. The CDR3: CASSLTSGGSSYNEQFF. For the CDR3, the DNA is TGCGCCAGCAGCTTGACTAGCGGGGGTAGCTCCTACAATGAGCAGTTCTTC.

The chain recombines TRBV14 with TRBJ2-3, with no clear D. Trimming cost V 4 bases and J 2 bases, with 10 bases left between them. The germline V gene has CDR1 SGHDN and CDR2 FVKESK. The CDR3 is 14 amino acids. The CDR3: CASSLLGNTDTQYF. The DNA of the CDR3 is TGTGCCAGCAGCCTTTTGGGGAACACAGATACGCAGTATTTT.

The chain combines TRBV11-2 with TRBJ2-2, with D perhaps TRBD1 or TRBD2 (6 bases each). V lost 5 bases and J lost 4, with 17 bases in between. The CDR3 contains 16 residues. Germline loops: CDR1 SGHAT, CDR2 FQNNGV. The CDR3 is CASSENYGGVTGELFF. In DNA form, the CDR3 reads TGTGCCAGCAGCGAGAATTACGGGGGCGTCACCGGGGAGCTGTTTTTT.

The genes are TRBV5-1 and TRBJ2-3, with 9 bases identical to TRBD1. The CDR3 has 14 amino acids. The ends lost 4 bases at V and 3 bases at J; junction bases unmatched: 3. Germline loops: CDR1 SGHRS, CDR2 YFSETQ. DNA for the CDR3: TGCGCCAGCAGCCAGGGGACAGGGACAGATACGCAGTATTTT. Its protein is CASSQGTGTDTQYF.